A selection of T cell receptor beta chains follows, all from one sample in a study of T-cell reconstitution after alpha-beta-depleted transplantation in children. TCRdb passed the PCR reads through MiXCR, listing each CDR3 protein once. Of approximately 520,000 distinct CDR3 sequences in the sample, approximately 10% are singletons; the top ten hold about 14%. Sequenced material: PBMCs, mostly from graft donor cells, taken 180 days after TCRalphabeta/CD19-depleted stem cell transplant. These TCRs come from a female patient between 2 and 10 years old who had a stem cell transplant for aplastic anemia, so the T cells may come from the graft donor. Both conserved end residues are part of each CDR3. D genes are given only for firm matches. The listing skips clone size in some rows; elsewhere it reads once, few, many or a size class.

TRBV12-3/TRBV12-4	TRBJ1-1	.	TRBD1	TGTGCCAGCAGTGAGCGACAGGGGGAGAACACTGAAGCTTTCTTT	CASSERQGENTEAFF
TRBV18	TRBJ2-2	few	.	TGTGCCAGCTCACCACCTACAAGGCACACCGGGGAGCTGTTTTTT	CASSPPTRHTGELFF
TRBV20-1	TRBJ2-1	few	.	TGCAGTGCGCCGCCCCGGGGCGGGTCTTACAATGAGCAGTTCTTC	CSAPPRGGSYNEQFF
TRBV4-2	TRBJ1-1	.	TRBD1	TGTGCCAGCAGCCAACCCCCCGGGACAGGGCTAAGGAACACTGAAGCTTTCTTT	CASSQPPGTGLRNTEAFF
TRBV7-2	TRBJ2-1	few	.	TGTGCCAGCAGCTCTCAGTCCACGGCGTTCTTC	CASSSQSTAFF
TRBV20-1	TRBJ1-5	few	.	TGCAGTGCTAGATGGCGGGACGGCAATCAGCCCCAGCATTTT	CSARWRDGNQPQHF
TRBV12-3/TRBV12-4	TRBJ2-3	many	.	TGTGCCAGCAGCTGGTTCAGGGATACGCAGTATTTT	CASSWFRDTQYF
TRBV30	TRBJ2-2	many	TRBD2	TGTGCCTGGTCCGAAAAGCGGGATTTCTCCGGGGAGCTGTTTTTT	CAWSEKRDFSGELFF
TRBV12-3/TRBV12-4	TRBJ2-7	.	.	TGTGCCAGCAGACGTCCGGGGATAGGCCAATCCTACGAGCAGTACTTC	CASRRPGIGQSYEQYF
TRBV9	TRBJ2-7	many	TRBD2	TGTGCCAGCAGCGCCCGGACTAGCGGGAAGCCCTACGAGCAGTACTTC	CASSARTSGKPYEQYF
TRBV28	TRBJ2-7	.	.	TGTGCCAGCGCGGTCGGCGGGATGTCTTCCTACGAGCAGTACTTC	CASAVGGMSSYEQYF